This TCR beta chain is drawn from a study of CD8 T cells in ankylosing spondylitis. The CDR3 length is 16 residues. CDR1 MGHRA and CDR2 YSYEKL come from the germline V gene. V shed 4 bases and J shed 1 base, with 16 bases lying between them. Turning to this clonotype: Its target is not known.

The study's findings and limits: Some of these motif variants have turned up before, in reports on reactive arthritis synovial fluid and blood. Disease-linked clones, CD8+, were relatively rare in peripheral blood. Disease-linked clones were reportedly significantly enriched in matched ankylosing spondylitis synovial fluid.

Each CDR3 protein is one row after TCRdb ran MiXCR on the 5' RACE reads. The sample has under 300,000 distinct CDR3 sequences, about 20% seen once. Sequencing input: blood, either unsorted or a sorted T cell fraction (not recorded which). The receptor comes from a male donor with ankylosing spondylitis or in good health (not recorded which). J is TRBJ2-5 and V is TRBV4-1; D is unclear. The CDR3 loop is CASSRGPTERQETQYF. CDR3 DNA sequence: TGCGCCAGCAGCCGAGGCCCCACGGAACGCCAAGAGACCCAGTACTTC.